Listed below are T cell receptor beta chains from one sample, sequenced in a study of glioma-infiltrating T cells after dendritic cell vaccination. Some clones are missing from TCRdb's copy, which holds only in-frame ones; the method was immunoSEQ multiplex PCR. Among some 90,000 clones, 75% to 90% were seen once, and the ten largest hold 2.1%. Sequencing used blood, obtained after dendritic cell vaccination. These receptor sequences come from a human donor with glioblastoma. CDR3s include the opening cysteine and the closing phenylalanine or tryptophan. D genes are given only for firm matches. For some rows the clone size is stated as once, few or many, or as a class when expanded; others skip it.

size: .
J: TRBJ2-1
D: .
V: TRBV2
DNA: TGTGCCAGCAGTGAACACGGTCGACAGGTGTACAATGAGCAGTTCTTC
CDR3: CASSEHGRQVYNEQFF

size: .
J: TRBJ2-3
D: TRBD2
V: TRBV29-1
DNA: TGCAGCGTTGAAATTCTGAGCGGGAGGACAGATACGCAGTATTTT
CDR3: CSVEILSGRTDTQYF

size: .
J: TRBJ2-7
D: .
V: TRBV6-1
DNA: TGTGCCAGCAGTGCTCGGGGGTACGAGCAGTACTTC
CDR3: CASSARGYEQYF

size: .
J: TRBJ1-4
D: .
V: TRBV6-6
DNA: TGTGCCAGCAGCCCGACAGTGCTTGAAAAACTGTTTTTT
CDR3: CASSPTVLEKLFF

size: .
J: TRBJ1-1
D: .
V: TRBV5-1
DNA: TGCGCCAGCAGCTTGGCCGGGAACACTGAAGCTTTCTTT
CDR3: CASSLAGNTEAFF

size: .
J: TRBJ1-1
D: .
V: TRBV5-1
DNA: TGCGCCAGCAGCTCATCGACAGCAAACACTGAAGCTTTCTTT
CDR3: CASSSSTANTEAFF

size: .
J: TRBJ2-3
D: .
V: TRBV2
DNA: TGTGCCTGTACACGGACGGGGGACCGCACAGATACGCAGTATTTT
CDR3: CACTRTGDRTDTQYF

size: .
J: TRBJ1-2
D: TRBD1
V: TRBV4-1
DNA: TGCGCCAGCAGCCAAGGGACAGGGGGTGATGGCTACACCTTC
CDR3: CASSQGTGGDGYTF

size: .
J: TRBJ2-7
D: TRBD2
V: TRBV6-5
DNA: TGTGCCAGCACCAGCGGGGGGGCACACGAGCAGTACTTC
CDR3: CASTSGGAHEQYF

size: .
J: TRBJ2-2
D: TRBD1
V: TRBV5-1
DNA: TGCGCCAGCAGCTTGGTGGGACAGGTGGGCACCGGGGAGCTGTTTTTT
CDR3: CASSLVGQVGTGELFF

size: .
J: TRBJ2-5
D: TRBD1
V: TRBV11-2
DNA: TGTGCCAGCAGCCCGGGACAGTTCCAAGAGACCCAGTACTTC
CDR3: CASSPGQFQETQYF

size: .
J: TRBJ1-2
D: .
V: TRBV4-2
DNA: TGTGCCAGCAGCCAAGCCGTACAAACTAACTATGGCTACACCTTC
CDR3: CASSQAVQTNYGYTF

size: .
J: TRBJ2-1
D: .
V: TRBV11-2
DNA: TGTGCCAGCAGCCTACCGAGCTCCTACAATGAGCAGTTCTTC
CDR3: CASSLPSSYNEQFF

size: .
J: TRBJ2-7
D: TRBD2
V: TRBV18
DNA: TGTGCCAGCTCACGGGGAGGGGCTACCTACGAGCAGTACTTC
CDR3: CASSRGGATYEQYF

size: few
J: TRBJ2-1
D: .
V: TRBV5-1
DNA: TGCGCCAGCACCCCACAAGGGGCTGATGAGCAGTTCTTC
CDR3: CASTPQGADEQFF

size: few
J: TRBJ2-7
D: .
V: TRBV5-6
DNA: TGTGCCAGCAGCTTAACTGGCTACGAGCAGTACTTC
CDR3: CASSLTGYEQYF

size: .
J: TRBJ2-1
D: .
V: TRBV29-1
DNA: TGCAGCGTACTACCGAGGCTAGCGAGCTACAATGAGCAGTTCTTC
CDR3: CSVLPRLASYNEQFF

size: .
J: TRBJ2-3
D: TRBD2
V: TRBV5-4
DNA: TGTGCCAGCAGCTTTTCGGGACTAGCGGGAGATACGCAGTATTTT
CDR3: CASSFSGLAGDTQYF

size: few
J: TRBJ2-5
D: TRBD1
V: TRBV11-2
DNA: TGTGCCAGCAGCTCCCGGACAGGGGTGGGCGAGACCCAGTACTTC
CDR3: CASSSRTGVGETQYF

size: .
J: TRBJ1-2
D: .
V: TRBV7-2
DNA: TGTGCCAGCAGCTTAAAGGCCAGGGACTACTATGGCTACACCTTC
CDR3: CASSLKARDYYGYTF